This TCR beta chain was documented in a study of cytomegalovirus exposure and HLA in healthy donors. The study's findings and limits: One variant, a missense change in DCLRE1C, was linked in a later analysis to TCR beta V- and J-gene trimming. Some V segments, TRBV6-2 and TRBV6-3 among them, were indistinguishable and were therefore excluded.

To note about this clone: The antigen remains unidentified.

It was with 60 Vbeta and 13 Jbeta primers that the PCR ran. Study processing details: An analysis that came later counted 80 million or so unique TCR beta chains, approximately 10 million shared. Some clones are missing from TCRdb's copy, which holds only in-frame ones; the method was immunoSEQ multiplex PCR. V, J and clone size are taken as reported in that table, and D and trimming were inferred from the DNA itself. There are approximately 110,000 clones in the sample; 73% occur only once, and about 4.4% lies in the top ten. Trimming took 3 bases from V and 0 from J, leaving 13 bases between them. The CDR3 contains 15 residues. The V gene's germline CDR1 is SGHRS and CDR2 YFSETQ.

The sequence was collected from a man aged 60 to 69 in good health and CMV-seropositive. The V call is TRBV5-1, the J call TRBJ2-7; D call uncertain. Material for sequencing was PBMCs. Here the CDR3 reads CASSSQASSSYEQYF. CDR3 bases: TGCGCCAGCAGCTCCCAGGCCTCGAGCTCCTACGAGCAGTACTTC.